This T cell receptor delta chain was documented in a study of Vδ1+ human thymocytes. The template was reverse-transcribed extracted RNA. The CDR3 regions were amplified by multiplex PCR from V-gene primers to a constant-region primer. TCRdb redid clone calling on the multiplex PCR reads using CATT. The sample consists of around 20,000 delta-chain clones, 7.5% to 9% of them appearing once. The ends lost 2 bases at V and 2 bases at J; junction bases unmatched: 13. The CDR3 runs to 19 residues. Germline CDR1 TSWWSYY, CDR2 QGS. General study results and limits: Highly polyclonal TRG and TRD repertoires with Gaussian CDR3 length distributions appeared in thymus. Around a fifth of thymic delta-chain sequences were Vdelta2, with few Vdelta3, unlike blood Vdelta1+ controls.

Note on this clone: Antigen unknown.

Thymocytes were sorted as CD3+ TCRVdelta1+ TCRVdelta2- after alphabeta T cell depletion. Purity of the sorted Vdelta1+ thymocytes ranged from roughly 98% to 99.6%. This TCR came from a child under two years old who had congenital heart surgery. The genes are TRDV1 and TRDJ1; 11 bases match TRDD3. What was sequenced was Vdelta1+ gamma-delta thymocytes from the thymus. Subset here: FACS-sorted CD3+ TCRalphabeta- TCRVdelta1+ TCRVdelta2- thymocytes. CDR3 sequence (DNA): TGTGCTCTTGGGGAAGGTCATTTCTTCTGGGGGATACAAACCGATAAACTCATCTTT. It translates to CALGEGHFFWGIQTDKLIF.